A selection of T cell receptor beta chains follows, all from one sample in a study of PD-1 blockade in classical Hodgkin lymphoma. Some clones are missing from TCRdb's copy, which holds only in-frame ones; the method was immunoSEQ multiplex PCR. The repertoire holds 20,000 to 25,000 clones, with roughly 89% as singletons. The source material was CD4+ T cells from blood. These receptors were obtained from a human donor with classical Hodgkin lymphoma. Each CDR3 is given with its conserved first and last residue. The order of the fields is J gene, D gene, V gene, clone size, CDR3 protein, CDR3 DNA. D genes are given only for firm matches. Expanded clones get a size class; other rows say once, few or many, or leave the size out.

J: TRBJ2-3; D: NA; V: TRBV5-1; size: NA; CDR3: CASRAGRQSTDTQYF; DNA: TGCGCCAGCAGGGCGGGCCGTCAGAGCACAGATACGCAGTATTTT
J: TRBJ2-2; D: NA; V: TRBV5-1; size: NA; CDR3: CASSLEGRKGTGELFF; DNA: TGCGCCAGCAGCTTGGAAGGGAGGAAGGGCACCGGGGAGCTGTTTTTT
J: TRBJ2-2; D: TRBD1; V: TRBV15; size: NA; CDR3: CATSNGQGTGELFF; DNA: TGTGCCACCAGCAACGGACAGGGGACCGGGGAGCTGTTTTTT
J: TRBJ2-1; D: NA; V: TRBV27; size: NA; CDR3: CASRLGQGFYNEQFF; DNA: TGTGCCAGCAGGCTAGGTCAGGGCTTTTACAATGAGCAGTTCTTC
J: TRBJ2-1; D: TRBD2; V: TRBV5-4; size: NA; CDR3: CASSHTGTRAYNEQFF; DNA: TGTGCCAGCAGCCACACCGGGACTAGAGCGTACAATGAGCAGTTCTTC
J: TRBJ1-4; D: NA; V: TRBV7-2; size: NA; CDR3: CASSLGTPNEKLFF; DNA: TGTGCCAGCAGCTTAGGGACCCCTAATGAAAAACTGTTTTTT
J: TRBJ1-2; D: TRBD1; V: TRBV2; size: NA; CDR3: CASRGQVGDGYTF; DNA: TGTGCCAGCAGGGGACAGGTGGGAGATGGCTACACCTTC
J: TRBJ1-5; D: NA; V: TRBV18; size: NA; CDR3: CASSPSLRLGLFQPQHF; DNA: TGTGCCAGCTCACCAAGCCTACGTCTTGGTTTGTTTCAGCCCCAGCATTTT
J: TRBJ2-3; D: TRBD2; V: TRBV11-2; size: NA; CDR3: CASSLRTSGGRGTDTQYF; DNA: TGTGCCAGCAGCTTACGAACTAGCGGGGGTAGGGGAACAGATACGCAGTATTTT
J: TRBJ2-6; D: NA; V: TRBV13; size: NA; CDR3: CASSSGEAGANVLTF; DNA: TGTGCCAGCAGCTCGGGGGAAGCTGGGGCCAACGTCCTGACTTTC
J: TRBJ2-7; D: NA; V: TRBV29-1; size: NA; CDR3: CSVGRGTDEQYF; DNA: TGCAGCGTTGGAAGGGGAACCGACGAGCAGTACTTC
J: TRBJ2-3; D: NA; V: TRBV5-1; size: NA; CDR3: CASSLVPQLKDTQYF; DNA: TGCGCCAGCAGCTTGGTCCCACAGTTAAAAGATACGCAGTATTTT
J: TRBJ2-1; D: TRBD1; V: TRBV10-1; size: NA; CDR3: CASSEAVTGTGQIDEQFF; DNA: TGCGCCAGCAGTGAGGCAGTTACCGGGACAGGGCAAATCGATGAGCAGTTCTTC
J: TRBJ2-7; D: NA; V: TRBV7-9; size: few; CDR3: CASSRGGLSYEQYF; DNA: TGTGCCAGCAGCCGGGGCGGCTTATCCTACGAGCAGTACTTC
J: TRBJ2-6; D: NA; V: TRBV14; size: NA; CDR3: CASSQALALSSGANVLTF; DNA: TGTGCCAGCAGCCAAGCTCTGGCACTCAGCTCTGGGGCCAACGTCCTGACTTTC
J: TRBJ2-7; D: NA; V: TRBV9; size: NA; CDR3: CASSVLATNDYEQYF; DNA: TGTGCCAGCAGCGTTCTAGCGACGAATGACTACGAGCAGTACTTC
J: TRBJ2-2; D: TRBD2; V: TRBV28; size: once; CDR3: CASSGGLAGENTGELFF; DNA: TGTGCCAGCAGTGGCGGACTAGCGGGGGAAAACACCGGGGAGCTGTTTTTT
J: TRBJ1-6; D: NA; V: TRBV5-1; size: NA; CDR3: CASSLMGSYNSPLHF; DNA: TGCGCCAGCAGCTTGATGGGCTCCTATAATTCACCCCTCCACTTT
J: TRBJ1-2; D: NA; V: TRBV5-6; size: NA; CDR3: CASSSRTFSGVYGYTF; DNA: TGTGCCAGCAGCTCGAGAACTTTTTCTGGGGTATATGGCTACACCTTC
J: TRBJ1-1; D: TRBD1; V: TRBV6-7; size: NA; CDR3: CASSPRTDRADAEAFF; DNA: TGTGCCAGCAGTCCAAGAACGGACAGGGCTGACGCTGAAGCTTTCTTT
J: TRBJ2-1; D: NA; V: TRBV11-3; size: once; CDR3: CASSLGGGPYNEQFF; DNA: TGTGCCAGCAGCTTGGGGGGGGGCCCTTACAATGAGCAGTTCTTC
J: TRBJ2-7; D: TRBD2; V: TRBV19; size: few; CDR3: CASSIRLAVYEQYF; DNA: TGTGCCAGTAGTATTAGACTAGCGGTATACGAGCAGTACTTC
J: TRBJ1-1; D: NA; V: TRBV10-3; size: NA; CDR3: CAISKGQGDTEAFF; DNA: TGTGCCATCAGTAAGGGGCAGGGAGACACTGAAGCTTTCTTT
J: TRBJ2-3; D: TRBD2; V: TRBV7-2; size: once; CDR3: CASSLNSGGRDTQYF; DNA: TGTGCCAGCAGCTTAAATAGCGGGGGGAGAGATACGCAGTATTTT
J: TRBJ2-1; D: NA; V: TRBV6-1; size: NA; CDR3: CASRTRRREQFF; DNA: TGTGCCAGCAGGACTAGGAGGAGGGAGCAGTTCTTC
J: TRBJ2-7; D: NA; V: TRBV15; size: NA; CDR3: CATSRERAGLQRTYEQYF; DNA: TGTGCCACCAGCAGAGAAAGGGCGGGCCTTCAACGGACCTACGAGCAGTACTTC
J: TRBJ1-1; D: NA; V: TRBV6-6; size: NA; CDR3: CASSYLVNTEAFF; DNA: TGTGCCAGCAGTTACTTGGTGAACACTGAAGCTTTCTTT
J: TRBJ2-2; D: NA; V: TRBV6-1; size: NA; CDR3: CASSAPAGSGTGELFF; DNA: TGTGCCAGCAGTGCCCCCGCAGGTTCCGGTACCGGGGAGCTGTTTTTT
J: TRBJ2-6; D: TRBD1; V: TRBV27; size: NA; CDR3: CASSFHRGYPGANVLTF; DNA: TGTGCCAGCAGTTTTCACAGGGGGTACCCTGGGGCCAACGTCCTGACTTTC
J: TRBJ1-1; D: NA; V: TRBV2; size: NA; CDR3: CASSVRGAMNTEAFF; DNA: TGTGCCAGCAGTGTAAGGGGGGCGATGAACACTGAAGCTTTCTTT
J: TRBJ2-5; D: TRBD2; V: TRBV6-5; size: NA; CDR3: CASSSRGGLAGETQYF; DNA: TGTGCCAGCAGTTCTAGAGGGGGACTAGCGGGGGAGACCCAGTACTTC
J: TRBJ2-3; D: NA; V: TRBV11-3; size: NA; CDR3: CASSLAGGRDTQYF; DNA: TGTGCCAGCAGCTTAGCGGGGGGCAGGGATACGCAGTATTTT
J: TRBJ1-6; D: NA; V: TRBV2; size: NA; CDR3: CASRIGNNSPLHF; DNA: TGTGCCAGCAGGATAGGAAATAATTCACCCCTCCACTTT
J: TRBJ2-5; D: TRBD1; V: TRBV11-2; size: NA; CDR3: CASIVGQGPQETQYF; DNA: TGTGCCAGCATAGTGGGACAGGGGCCGCAAGAGACCCAGTACTTC
J: TRBJ2-3; D: NA; V: TRBV9; size: NA; CDR3: CASSELAFTDTQYF; DNA: TGTGCCAGCAGCGAGCTAGCGTTCACAGATACGCAGTATTTT
J: TRBJ1-1; D: NA; V: TRBV30; size: NA; CDR3: CAWSVGRQTGGTEAFF; DNA: TGTGCCTGGAGCGTAGGTAGACAGACCGGGGGGACTGAAGCTTTCTTT
J: TRBJ2-3; D: NA; V: TRBV5-1; size: NA; CDR3: CASSFFVADTQYF; DNA: TGCGCCAGCAGCTTTTTCGTCGCAGATACGCAGTATTTT
J: TRBJ1-3; D: NA; V: TRBV7-9; size: once; CDR3: CASSRDSGNTIYF; DNA: TGTGCCAGCAGCCGGGACTCTGGAAACACCATATATTTT
J: TRBJ1-4; D: NA; V: TRBV27; size: few; CDR3: CASSFQGPAKLFF; DNA: TGTGCCAGCAGTTTTCAGGGGCCCGCAAAACTGTTTTTT
J: TRBJ1-6; D: NA; V: TRBV25-1; size: few; CDR3: CASKSPFGSPLHF; DNA: TGTGCCAGCAAAAGTCCTTTCGGTTCACCCCTCCACTTT
J: TRBJ2-2; D: NA; V: TRBV10-1; size: NA; CDR3: CASSESGRDTGELFF; DNA: TGCGCCAGCAGTGAGTCCGGACGGGACACCGGGGAGCTGTTTTTT
J: TRBJ2-2; D: NA; V: TRBV7-8; size: NA; CDR3: CASSPRRIHTGELFF; DNA: TGTGCCAGCAGCCCGAGACGAATTCACACCGGGGAGCTGTTTTTT
J: TRBJ1-2; D: NA; V: TRBV21-1; size: once; CDR3: CASSKVTGEYVLANYGYTF; DNA: TGTGCCAGCAGCAAAGTGACAGGGGAGTATGTATTGGCTAACTATGGCTACACCTTC
J: TRBJ2-1; D: TRBD1; V: TRBV4-1; size: NA; CDR3: CASSQGPPGQVLYNEQFF; DNA: TGCGCCAGCAGCCAAGGCCCTCCAGGACAGGTACTTTACAATGAGCAGTTCTTC
J: TRBJ2-1; D: TRBD1; V: TRBV18; size: once; CDR3: CASSPGQGARVEQFF; DNA: TGTGCCAGCTCACCCGGGCAGGGGGCTAGGGTTGAGCAGTTCTTC
J: TRBJ2-2; D: TRBD1; V: TRBV11-2; size: NA; CDR3: CASSLFQLDRGYIAGELFF; DNA: TGTGCCAGCAGCTTGTTTCAGCTAGACAGGGGGTATATCGCCGGGGAGCTGTTTTTT
J: TRBJ2-5; D: TRBD2; V: TRBV19; size: NA; CDR3: CASSSQGLAGGLRGQETQYF; DNA: TGTGCCAGTAGTAGCCAGGGACTAGCGGGGGGATTGAGGGGCCAAGAGACCCAGTACTTC
J: TRBJ1-2; D: NA; V: TRBV2; size: NA; CDR3: CAIDRASRVVYGYTF; DNA: TGTGCCATCGACCGGGCCTCACGAGTAGTCTATGGCTACACCTTC
J: TRBJ2-3; D: NA; V: TRBV6-5; size: NA; CDR3: CASNVWDGSTDTQYF; DNA: TGTGCCAGCAACGTTTGGGACGGTAGCACAGATACGCAGTATTTT
J: TRBJ2-1; D: NA; V: TRBV4-3; size: NA; CDR3: CASSQGVGRNNEQFF; DNA: TGCGCCAGCAGCCAAGGGGTCGGCAGGAACAATGAGCAGTTCTTC
J: TRBJ2-2; D: TRBD2; V: TRBV6-5; size: NA; CDR3: CASGRGSGELFF; DNA: TGTGCCAGCGGGAGGGGTTCCGGGGAGCTGTTTTTT
J: TRBJ2-1; D: TRBD1; V: TRBV9; size: NA; CDR3: CASSVDADRAVNEQFF; DNA: TGTGCCAGCAGCGTCGATGCAGACAGGGCGGTCAATGAGCAGTTCTTC
J: TRBJ1-1; D: NA; V: TRBV7-9; size: NA; CDR3: CASRLAGGMNTEAFF; DNA: TGTGCCAGTCGTCTGGCGGGGGGGATGAACACTGAAGCTTTCTTT
J: TRBJ2-2; D: TRBD2; V: TRBV4-1; size: NA; CDR3: CASSQTGLAGGGTGELFF; DNA: TGCGCCAGCAGCCAAACGGGACTAGCGGGGGGCGGGACCGGGGAGCTGTTTTTT
J: TRBJ2-5; D: TRBD1; V: TRBV7-8; size: NA; CDR3: CASSPRGLGETQYF; DNA: TGTGCCAGCAGCCCCAGGGGGCTGGGGGAGACCCAGTACTTC
J: TRBJ2-5; D: NA; V: TRBV5-1; size: NA; CDR3: CASSGNEYRLFSETQYF; DNA: TGCGCCAGCAGCGGTAATGAATACAGGCTTTTCTCGGAGACCCAGTACTTC